This T cell receptor (beta chain) was captured by sequencing in a study of brain T cells in children with intractable seizures. This CDR3 is 18 amino acids long. After removal of 4 bases from V and 1 base from J, the junction contained 6 bases not matched to a gene. CDR1 LGHNA and CDR2 YNFKEQ come from the germline V gene. The assay was immunoSEQ multiplex PCR, and TCRdb's table has in-frame clones only and misses some. The sample lists about 80,000 clones, around 91% occurring once. Only cases whose brain tissue showed the highest T cell transcript signatures were sequenced. The specimen comprised peripheral blood, sampled at surgery. The sequence derives from a girl under 10 years old with Rasmussen encephalitis and intractable seizures. The chain is built from TRBV4-2 and TRBJ2-3; TRBD2 agrees at 15 bases. CDR3 in DNA: TGTGCCAGCAGCCTAGGACTAGCGGGAGGGCCGGGCACAGATACGCAGTATTTT. Translating it yields CASSLGLAGGPGTDTQYF.